This T cell receptor (beta chain) was recorded in a study of Tregs in tolerant kidney transplant recipients. Recipients received nonmyeloablative bone marrow transplants from related graft donors, with transient mixed chimerism. Assay: immunoSEQ multiplex PCR; the TCRdb copy retains only in-frame clones and omits some. The repertoire includes tens of thousands of clones, roughly 93% of them detected once, and 1.6% sits in the top ten. Germline V gene sequence: CDR1 SGHRS, CDR2 YFSETQ. The J segment lost 0 bases and the V segment lost 6 bases, leaving 4 bases of the junction unmatched. The CDR3 length is 14 residues.

The source is a human patient who received a combined kidney and bone marrow transplant. The graft donor may be the source of some T cells. This chain connects TRBV5-1 to TRBJ2-3, with 7 bases fitting TRBD1. The source material was CD4+ T cells from blood (PBMCs), sampled 12 months after the transplant. The CDR3: CASTGQTSTDTQYF. CDR3 in DNA: TGCGCCAGCACGGGACAGACTAGCACAGATACGCAGTATTTT.